What follows describes a single T cell receptor (beta chain). Antigen unknown. This sample stems from a study of T cell responses to AZD1222 COVID-19 vaccine. Germline V gene sequence: CDR1 MNHEY, CDR2 SVGEGT. Trimming removed 5 bases from V and 11 bases from J, with 21 bases in between. CDR3 length: 14 amino acids. Sequencing was performed with immunoSEQ multiplex PCR; in TCRdb, only in-frame clones are kept and a portion is missing. The profile covers 80,000 or so clones, with 70% to 90% appearing a single time and around 1.5% taken by the ten largest. Broader study findings: Across the whole spike, CD4 TCRs peaked at regions 160-218 and 743-854. Females outnumbered males among donors, who were mostly white British; clonal diversity was possibly underestimated.

Sequencing used peripheral blood, obtained on day 0 of AZD1222 vaccination. V is TRBV6-2 or TRBV6-3 and J is TRBJ1-1; the D gene is possibly TRBD1 (6 bases). This clonotype originated in an adult in good health. In nucleotides, the CDR3 is TGTGCCAGCAGTCCGGTGCGGACAGTCAACACGGCTTTCTTT. Its protein product is CASSPVRTVNTAFF.